The sequence of this T cell receptor (beta chain) was determined in a study of cytomegalovirus exposure and HLA in healthy donors. Study-wide results and limits: A later analysis revealed that TCR association rates differed between HLA loci, peaking at DRB1 and bottoming out at HLA-C. Most subjects' HLA-A and HLA-B alleles were reportedly predicted from TCR beta sequences. A missense DCLRE1C variant was associated with V- and J-gene trimming of TCR beta chains in a later analysis, and an independent cohort replicated the association.

This CDR3 has 15 residues. Germline V CDR1 and CDR2: SQVTM, ANQGSEA. Trimming cost V 1 base and J 5 bases, with 17 bases left between them. 13 Jbeta primers and 60 Vbeta primers were used for the PCR. Per the study methods: About 11 million of 70 million to 80 million unique TCR beta chains were shared, per a later count. Method: immunoSEQ multiplex PCR; TCRdb's copy keeps in-frame clones and lacks some. V and J calls plus clone size are reproduced from that table; the DNA served to infer D and trimming. Of 100,000 or so clones in the sample, approximately 84% were seen once. This clone has a single count. Antigen: not known.

Specimen: PBMCs. The clonotype comes from a man between 18 and 29 years old in good health and CMV-seronegative. V gene TRBV29-1 combines with J gene TRBJ2-5; possibly TRBD2 for D (7 bases). CDR3 loop: CSVEGGGGSAETQYF. CDR3 in DNA: TGCAGCGTTGAAGGGGGGGGCGGGAGCGCCGAGACCCAGTACTTC.